The rows below give T cell receptor beta chains drawn from one sample of a study of T cell responses to AZD1222 COVID-19 vaccine. Sequencing was performed with immunoSEQ multiplex PCR; in TCRdb, only in-frame clones are kept and a portion is missing. Here the sample spans 200,000 or so clones, 80% to 95% being singletons. Sequenced here: peripheral blood, sampled on day 0 of AZD1222 vaccination. Receptors originate from an adult in good health. Each CDR3 is given with its conserved first and last residue. Each record gives: J gene, D gene, V gene, clone size, CDR3 DNA, CDR3 protein. A D gene is named only where the DNA matches it firmly. Clone size is not always given. Where it is, it says once, few, many or a class for expanded clones.

J gene: TRBJ1-1; D gene: TRBD1; V gene: TRBV25-1; clone size: .; CDR3 DNA: TGTGCCAGCAGTGACCGTCCCGGGACAGGGTTCAACACTGAAGCTTTCTTT; CDR3 protein: CASSDRPGTGFNTEAFF
J gene: TRBJ1-5; D gene: .; V gene: TRBV12-3/TRBV12-4; clone size: .; CDR3 DNA: TGTGCCAGCAGTTTAATCGGGAATCAGCCCCAGCATTTT; CDR3 protein: CASSLIGNQPQHF
J gene: TRBJ1-2; D gene: TRBD1; V gene: TRBV3-1/TRBV3-2; clone size: .; CDR3 DNA: TGTGCCAGCAGCCAAGTAGACAGGGGCGCTAACTATGGCTACACCTTC; CDR3 protein: CASSQVDRGANYGYTF
J gene: TRBJ1-6; D gene: TRBD1; V gene: TRBV7-2; clone size: .; CDR3 DNA: TGTGCCAGCAGCTTAGTTTTCGGGACAGGGGATTCACCCCTCCACTTT; CDR3 protein: CASSLVFGTGDSPLHF
J gene: TRBJ1-1; D gene: .; V gene: TRBV30; clone size: .; CDR3 DNA: TGTGCCTGGAGTGTACAGTTTGAAGCTTTCTTT; CDR3 protein: CAWSVQFEAFF
J gene: TRBJ1-2; D gene: TRBD1; V gene: TRBV5-4; clone size: .; CDR3 DNA: TGTGCCAGCAGCTTGGACAGGGGGACCGTTCCCGGCAGGAACTATGGCTACACCTTC; CDR3 protein: CASSLDRGTVPGRNYGYTF
J gene: TRBJ1-6; D gene: .; V gene: TRBV5-1; clone size: .; CDR3 DNA: TGCGCCAGCAGCTTGGCCAACCCTCAAGGATCACCCCTCCACTTT; CDR3 protein: CASSLANPQGSPLHF
J gene: TRBJ2-1; D gene: .; V gene: TRBV30; clone size: .; CDR3 DNA: TGTGCCTGGGGCAAGTCAGGCGGAGGCAATGAGCAGTTCTTC; CDR3 protein: CAWGKSGGGNEQFF
J gene: TRBJ1-5; D gene: .; V gene: TRBV5-1; clone size: .; CDR3 DNA: TGCGCCAGCTCCCTGCATGGTGATAGCAATCAGCCCCAGCATTTT; CDR3 protein: CASSLHGDSNQPQHF
J gene: TRBJ2-1; D gene: TRBD2; V gene: TRBV7-2; clone size: .; CDR3 DNA: TGTGCCAGCAGCTTAGTGGCTAGCGGAGGGACTTACAATGAGCAGTTCTTC; CDR3 protein: CASSLVASGGTYNEQFF
J gene: TRBJ1-5; D gene: TRBD1; V gene: TRBV2; clone size: .; CDR3 DNA: TGTGCCAGCATCTCGCAGGGGGATCAGCCCCAGCATTTT; CDR3 protein: CASISQGDQPQHF
J gene: TRBJ2-2; D gene: .; V gene: TRBV14; clone size: .; CDR3 DNA: TGTGCCAGCAGCGGCCGGGGTTACACCGGGGAGCTGTTTTTT; CDR3 protein: CASSGRGYTGELFF
J gene: TRBJ1-2; D gene: .; V gene: TRBV5-1; clone size: few; CDR3 DNA: TGCGCCAGCAGCTCTACCGGGACTTCAGGCAACTATGGCTACACCTTC; CDR3 protein: CASSSTGTSGNYGYTF
J gene: TRBJ1-6; D gene: .; V gene: TRBV5-1; clone size: .; CDR3 DNA: TGCGCCAGCAGCGCTCAGGGATCCTATAATTCACCCCTCCACTTT; CDR3 protein: CASSAQGSYNSPLHF
J gene: TRBJ1-5; D gene: .; V gene: TRBV27; clone size: .; CDR3 DNA: TGTGCCAGCAGTTCCCGGGACTACAATCAGCCCCAGCATTTT; CDR3 protein: CASSSRDYNQPQHF
J gene: TRBJ1-4; D gene: .; V gene: TRBV30; clone size: .; CDR3 DNA: TGTGCCTGGAGTCTAGGGTCTACAACTAATGAAAAACTGTTTTTT; CDR3 protein: CAWSLGSTTNEKLFF
J gene: TRBJ1-2; D gene: .; V gene: TRBV4-1; clone size: .; CDR3 DNA: TGCGCCAGCAGCCCAGGGGAGGACTATGGCTACACCTTC; CDR3 protein: CASSPGEDYGYTF
J gene: TRBJ2-3; D gene: .; V gene: TRBV7-3; clone size: .; CDR3 DNA: TGTGCCAGCAGCTTAACCCGGCCGGGGACGCAGTATTTT; CDR3 protein: CASSLTRPGTQYF
J gene: TRBJ1-4; D gene: .; V gene: TRBV29-1; clone size: .; CDR3 DNA: TGCAGCGTTGGGGTTCTCAATGAAAAACTGTTTTTT; CDR3 protein: CSVGVLNEKLFF
J gene: TRBJ2-7; D gene: .; V gene: TRBV27; clone size: .; CDR3 DNA: TGTGCCAGCAGCCCCAGGGCGATAAAGCCCTTGTACTTC; CDR3 protein: CASSPRAIKPLYF
J gene: TRBJ1-1; D gene: .; V gene: TRBV6-5; clone size: .; CDR3 DNA: TGTGCCAGCAGATCCCGACAGTACATGAACACTGAAGCTTTCTTT; CDR3 protein: CASRSRQYMNTEAFF
J gene: TRBJ1-3; D gene: .; V gene: TRBV9; clone size: .; CDR3 DNA: TGTGCCAGCAGCGTTTCCACAGGACCCTCTGGAAACACCATATATTTT; CDR3 protein: CASSVSTGPSGNTIYF
J gene: TRBJ1-1; D gene: .; V gene: TRBV9; clone size: .; CDR3 DNA: TGTGCCAGCAGCGTGGGACAAGTGAACACTGAAGCTTTCTTT; CDR3 protein: CASSVGQVNTEAFF
J gene: TRBJ1-5; D gene: .; V gene: TRBV6-2/TRBV6-3; clone size: .; CDR3 DNA: TGTGCCAGCAGTTCCCGGGACTTCCCAAGGGTTAGCAATCAGCCCCAGCATTTT; CDR3 protein: CASSSRDFPRVSNQPQHF
J gene: TRBJ1-2; D gene: .; V gene: TRBV19; clone size: once; CDR3 DNA: TGTGCCAGTAGGATGGAATTTAACTATGGCTACACCTTC; CDR3 protein: CASRMEFNYGYTF
J gene: TRBJ1-1; D gene: TRBD1; V gene: TRBV28; clone size: .; CDR3 DNA: TGTGCCAGCACCCTAGACAGGGGTGAAGCTTTCTTT; CDR3 protein: CASTLDRGEAFF
J gene: TRBJ2-3; D gene: .; V gene: TRBV7-9; clone size: .; CDR3 DNA: TGTGCCAGCAGCTTGGACGGGACTCGAGCAGATACGCAGTATTTT; CDR3 protein: CASSLDGTRADTQYF
J gene: TRBJ1-2; D gene: TRBD1; V gene: TRBV19; clone size: .; CDR3 DNA: TGTGCCAGTAGTATAGCGTCACAGGGGGCTGGTGGCTACACCTTC; CDR3 protein: CASSIASQGAGGYTF
J gene: TRBJ2-3; D gene: TRBD1; V gene: TRBV7-9; clone size: .; CDR3 DNA: TGTGCCAGCAGCGAGACAGGGGGCCCAGATACGCAGTATTTT; CDR3 protein: CASSETGGPDTQYF
J gene: TRBJ1-1; D gene: .; V gene: TRBV10-2; clone size: once; CDR3 DNA: TGCGCCAGCAGCAGACAGACGAACACTGAAGCTTTCTTT; CDR3 protein: CASSRQTNTEAFF
J gene: TRBJ1-2; D gene: .; V gene: TRBV4-3; clone size: .; CDR3 DNA: TGCGCCAGCAGCCAAGATGTAGCCGGGACTAACTATGGCTACACCTTC; CDR3 protein: CASSQDVAGTNYGYTF
J gene: TRBJ1-6; D gene: .; V gene: TRBV2; clone size: .; CDR3 DNA: TGTGCCAGCAGTGAAGCCCTGGCAGGGACCCCCTATAATTCACCCCTCCACTTT; CDR3 protein: CASSEALAGTPYNSPLHF
J gene: TRBJ2-3; D gene: .; V gene: TRBV28; clone size: .; CDR3 DNA: TGTGCCAGCAGTCCAGGGGGAGGGTTCACAGATACGCAGTATTTT; CDR3 protein: CASSPGGGFTDTQYF
J gene: TRBJ1-1; D gene: .; V gene: TRBV3-1/TRBV3-2; clone size: .; CDR3 DNA: TGTGCCAGCAGCCAAGGCAGGGGCACTGAAGCTTTCTTT; CDR3 protein: CASSQGRGTEAFF
J gene: TRBJ1-6; D gene: .; V gene: TRBV19; clone size: .; CDR3 DNA: TGTGCCAGTAGTTATGGGACTTATAATTCACCCCTCCACTTT; CDR3 protein: CASSYGTYNSPLHF
J gene: TRBJ1-3; D gene: .; V gene: TRBV15; clone size: .; CDR3 DNA: TGTGCCACCAGCAGAGGAGGGACCGCTGCGCTCTCTGGAAACACCATATATTTT; CDR3 protein: CATSRGGTAALSGNTIYF
J gene: TRBJ1-1; D gene: .; V gene: TRBV7-2; clone size: .; CDR3 DNA: TGTGCCAGCGAGCTCTCACGAGGGCGGGTTACTGAAGCTTTCTTT; CDR3 protein: CASELSRGRVTEAFF
J gene: TRBJ1-1; D gene: .; V gene: TRBV25-1; clone size: .; CDR3 DNA: TGTGCCAGCGAGAACCTCGGGGGTCCCATGAACACTGAAGCTTTCTTT; CDR3 protein: CASENLGGPMNTEAFF
J gene: TRBJ1-1; D gene: TRBD1; V gene: TRBV3-1/TRBV3-2; clone size: .; CDR3 DNA: TGTGCCAGTCAGGGGGCGCGAGGGACTGAAGCTTTCTTT; CDR3 protein: CASQGARGTEAFF
J gene: TRBJ1-5; D gene: TRBD1; V gene: TRBV27; clone size: .; CDR3 DNA: TGTGCCAGTAGGGACAGGGGATGGGATCAGCCCCAGCATTTT; CDR3 protein: CASRDRGWDQPQHF
J gene: TRBJ2-1; D gene: .; V gene: TRBV4-1; clone size: .; CDR3 DNA: TGCGCCAGCAGCCAGGCCGGACGGCAAGATGAGCAGTTCTTC; CDR3 protein: CASSQAGRQDEQFF
J gene: TRBJ1-3; D gene: .; V gene: TRBV18; clone size: .; CDR3 DNA: TGTGCCAGCTCACCACTTTTCTCCCCAACAACCTCCGGAAACACCATATATTTT; CDR3 protein: CASSPLFSPTTSGNTIYF
J gene: TRBJ2-1; D gene: .; V gene: TRBV28; clone size: .; CDR3 DNA: TGTGCCAGCAGTTTAAGGTTATCCTACAATGAGCAGTTCTTC; CDR3 protein: CASSLRLSYNEQFF
J gene: TRBJ1-4; D gene: TRBD1; V gene: TRBV4-3; clone size: .; CDR3 DNA: TGCGCCAGCAGTCGACTTACAGGGGCTTCTAATGAAAAACTGTTTTTT; CDR3 protein: CASSRLTGASNEKLFF
J gene: TRBJ1-2; D gene: .; V gene: TRBV7-2; clone size: few; CDR3 DNA: TGTGCCAGCAGCTTAGTTTCAGATGAGCTCACGGACTCCTTCTATGGCTACACCTTC; CDR3 protein: CASSLVSDELTDSFYGYTF
J gene: TRBJ1-2; D gene: TRBD1; V gene: TRBV19; clone size: .; CDR3 DNA: TGTGCCAGTAGTCTCCGACAGGGTAATGGCTACACCTTC; CDR3 protein: CASSLRQGNGYTF